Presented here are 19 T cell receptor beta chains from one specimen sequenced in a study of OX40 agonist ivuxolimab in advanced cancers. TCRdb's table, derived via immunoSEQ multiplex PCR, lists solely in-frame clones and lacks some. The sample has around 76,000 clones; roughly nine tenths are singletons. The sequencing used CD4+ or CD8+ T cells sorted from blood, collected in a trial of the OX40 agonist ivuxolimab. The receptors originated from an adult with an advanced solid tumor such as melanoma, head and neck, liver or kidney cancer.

The CDR3 loop is CASSLERVLGTQYF. DNA for the CDR3: TGTGCCAGCAGTTTGGAAAGGGTGCTTGGTACGCAGTATTTT. J is TRBJ2-3 and V is TRBV27, with D unresolved. Looked up from germline, CDR1 is MNHEY and CDR2 is SMNVEV (reference sequence). The CDR3 sequence is 14 residues long. V was trimmed by 3 bases and J by 8 bases, leaving 15 bases between them.

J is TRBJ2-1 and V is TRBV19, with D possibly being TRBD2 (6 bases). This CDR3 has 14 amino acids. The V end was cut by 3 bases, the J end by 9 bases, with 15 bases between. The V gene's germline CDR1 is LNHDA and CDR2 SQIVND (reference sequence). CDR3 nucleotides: TGTGCCAGTAGTATTACGGGAGTCGCAGGTGAGCAGTTCTTC. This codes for CASSITGVAGEQFF.

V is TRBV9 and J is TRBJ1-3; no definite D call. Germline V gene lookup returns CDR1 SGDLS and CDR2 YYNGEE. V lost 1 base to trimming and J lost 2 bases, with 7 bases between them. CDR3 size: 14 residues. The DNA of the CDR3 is TGTGCCAGCAGCGTAACAGTCGCTGGAAACACCATATATTTT. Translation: CASSVTVAGNTIYF.

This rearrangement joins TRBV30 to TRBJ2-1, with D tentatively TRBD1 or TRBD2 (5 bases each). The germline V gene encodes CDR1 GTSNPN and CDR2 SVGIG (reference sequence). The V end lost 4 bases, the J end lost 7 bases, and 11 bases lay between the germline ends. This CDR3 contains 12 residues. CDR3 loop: CAWNKGTNEQFF. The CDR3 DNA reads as TGTGCCTGGAATAAGGGGACGAATGAGCAGTTCTTC.

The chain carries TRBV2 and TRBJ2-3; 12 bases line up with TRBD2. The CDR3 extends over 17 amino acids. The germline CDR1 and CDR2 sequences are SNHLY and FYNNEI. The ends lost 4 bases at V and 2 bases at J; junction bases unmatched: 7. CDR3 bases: TGTGCCAGCAGTGCCCGACTAGCGGGAGACTTCACAGATACGCAGTATTTT. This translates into CASSARLAGDFTDTQYF.

The CDR3: CASRNRGNYEQYF. The CDR3 DNA follows: TGTGCCAGCAGAAACCGGGGCAACTACGAGCAGTACTTC. This chain uses TRBV6-5 with TRBJ2-7; D is perhaps TRBD1 or TRBD2 (5 bases each). Germline CDR1 and CDR2: MNHEY and SVGAGI. V shed 6 bases and J shed 3 bases, with 12 bases lying between them. The length of the CDR3 is 13 residues.

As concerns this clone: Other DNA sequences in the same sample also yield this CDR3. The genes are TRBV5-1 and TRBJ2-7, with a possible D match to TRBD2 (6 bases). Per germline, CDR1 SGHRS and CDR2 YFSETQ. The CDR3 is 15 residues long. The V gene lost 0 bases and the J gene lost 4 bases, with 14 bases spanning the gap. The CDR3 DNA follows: TGCGCCAGCAGCTTGGCCCCGGGGGTAGGGTACGAGCAGTACTTC. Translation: CASSLAPGVGYEQYF.

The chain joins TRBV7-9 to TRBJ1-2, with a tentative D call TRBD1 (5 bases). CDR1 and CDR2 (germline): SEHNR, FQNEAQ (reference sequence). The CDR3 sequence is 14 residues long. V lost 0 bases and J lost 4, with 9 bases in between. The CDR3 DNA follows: TGTGCCAGCAGCTTAGCGAGTCAGGGCTATGGCTACACCTTC. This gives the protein CASSLASQGYGYTF.

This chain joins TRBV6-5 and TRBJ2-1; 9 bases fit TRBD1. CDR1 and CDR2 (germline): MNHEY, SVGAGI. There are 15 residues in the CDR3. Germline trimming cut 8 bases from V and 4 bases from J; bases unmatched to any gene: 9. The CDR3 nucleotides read TGTGCCAGCGCCCTCCGGGACAGGGCGTACAATGAGCAGTTCTTC. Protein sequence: CASALRDRAYNEQFF.

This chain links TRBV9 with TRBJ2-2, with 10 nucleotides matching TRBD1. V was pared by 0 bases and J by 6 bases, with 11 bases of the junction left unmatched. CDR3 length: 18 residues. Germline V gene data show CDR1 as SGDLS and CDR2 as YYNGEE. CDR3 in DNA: TGTGCCAGCAGCGTAGTGAGGGGGACAGGGGATGAGTCCGGGGAGCTGTTTTTT. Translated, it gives CASSVVRGTGDESGELFF.

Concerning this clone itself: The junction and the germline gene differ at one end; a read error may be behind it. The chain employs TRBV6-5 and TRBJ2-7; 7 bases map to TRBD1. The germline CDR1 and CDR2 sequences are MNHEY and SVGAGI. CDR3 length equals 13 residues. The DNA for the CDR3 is TGTGCCAGCAGTTACCCAGCCGGGACAGAACGTCTATTC. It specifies CASSYPAGTERLF.

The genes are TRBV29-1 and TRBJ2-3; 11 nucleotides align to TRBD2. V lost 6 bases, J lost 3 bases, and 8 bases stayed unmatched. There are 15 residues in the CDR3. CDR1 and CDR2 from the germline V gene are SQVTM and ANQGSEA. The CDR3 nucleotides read TGCAGCGTCGCCGGGACTAGCGGTTTAACAGATACGCAGTATTTT. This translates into CSVAGTSGLTDTQYF.

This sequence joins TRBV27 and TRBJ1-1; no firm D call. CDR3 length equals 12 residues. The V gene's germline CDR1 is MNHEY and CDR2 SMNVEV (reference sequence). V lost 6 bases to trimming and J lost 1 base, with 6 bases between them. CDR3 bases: TGTGCCAGCAGCGAAGCGAACACTGAAGCTTTCTTT. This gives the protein CASSEANTEAFF.

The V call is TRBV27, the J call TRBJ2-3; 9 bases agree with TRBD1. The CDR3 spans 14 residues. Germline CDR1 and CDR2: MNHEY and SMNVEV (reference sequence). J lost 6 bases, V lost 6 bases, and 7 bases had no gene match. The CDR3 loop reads CASSSGQGRDTQYF. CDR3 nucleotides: TGTGCCAGCAGCTCGGGACAGGGAAGGGATACGCAGTATTTT.

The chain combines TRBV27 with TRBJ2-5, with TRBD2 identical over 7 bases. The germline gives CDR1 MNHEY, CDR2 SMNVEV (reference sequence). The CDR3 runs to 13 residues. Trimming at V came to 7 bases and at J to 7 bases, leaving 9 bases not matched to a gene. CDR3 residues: CASIPQSGGTQYF. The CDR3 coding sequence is TGTGCCAGCATTCCGCAGTCGGGGGGGACCCAGTACTTC.

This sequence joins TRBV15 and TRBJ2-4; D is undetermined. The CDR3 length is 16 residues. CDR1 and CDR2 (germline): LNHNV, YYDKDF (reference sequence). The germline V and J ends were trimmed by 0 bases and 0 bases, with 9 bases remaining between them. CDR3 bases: TGTGCCACCAGCAGAGATAGTGGCGGAGCCAAAAACATTCAGTACTTC. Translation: CATSRDSGGAKNIQYF.

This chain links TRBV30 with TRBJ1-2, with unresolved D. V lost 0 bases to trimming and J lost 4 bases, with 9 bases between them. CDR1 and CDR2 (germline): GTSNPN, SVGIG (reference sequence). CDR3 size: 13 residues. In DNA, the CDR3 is TGTGCCTGGAGTGTCTTGGAGGGCTATGGCTACACCTTC. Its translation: CAWSVLEGYGYTF.

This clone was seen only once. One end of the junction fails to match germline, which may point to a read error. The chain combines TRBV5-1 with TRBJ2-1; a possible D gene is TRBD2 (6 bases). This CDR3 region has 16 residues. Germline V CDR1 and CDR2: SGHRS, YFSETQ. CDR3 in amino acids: CASSLTSLAPYNEQFF. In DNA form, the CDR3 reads TGCGCCAGTAGCTTGACCTCCCTAGCGCCTTACAATGAGCAGTTCTTC.

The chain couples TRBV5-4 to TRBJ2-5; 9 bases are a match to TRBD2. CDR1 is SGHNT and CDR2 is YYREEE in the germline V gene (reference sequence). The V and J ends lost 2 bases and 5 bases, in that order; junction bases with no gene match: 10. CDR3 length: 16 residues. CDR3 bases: TGTGCCAGCAGCTTAGGTTTTAGCGGGAGTGGGGAGACCCAGTACTTC. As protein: CASSLGFSGSGETQYF.